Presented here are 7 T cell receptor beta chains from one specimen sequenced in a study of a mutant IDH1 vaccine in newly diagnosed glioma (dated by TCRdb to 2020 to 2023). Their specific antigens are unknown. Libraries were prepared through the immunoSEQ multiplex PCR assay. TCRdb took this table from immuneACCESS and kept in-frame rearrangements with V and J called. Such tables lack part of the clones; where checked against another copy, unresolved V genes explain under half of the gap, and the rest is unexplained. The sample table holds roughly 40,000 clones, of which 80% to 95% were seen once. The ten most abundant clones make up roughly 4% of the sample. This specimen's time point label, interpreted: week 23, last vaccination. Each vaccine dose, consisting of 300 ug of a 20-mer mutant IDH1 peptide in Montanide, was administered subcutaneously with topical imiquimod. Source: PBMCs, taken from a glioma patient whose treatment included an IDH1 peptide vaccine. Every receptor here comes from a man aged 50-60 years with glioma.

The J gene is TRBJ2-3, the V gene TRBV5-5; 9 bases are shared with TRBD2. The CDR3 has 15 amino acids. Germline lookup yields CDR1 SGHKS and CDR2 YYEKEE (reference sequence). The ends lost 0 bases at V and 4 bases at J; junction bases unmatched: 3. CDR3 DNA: TGTGCCAGCAGCTTGGATAGCGGGAGTGCAGATACGCAGTATTTT. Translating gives CASSLDSGSADTQYF.

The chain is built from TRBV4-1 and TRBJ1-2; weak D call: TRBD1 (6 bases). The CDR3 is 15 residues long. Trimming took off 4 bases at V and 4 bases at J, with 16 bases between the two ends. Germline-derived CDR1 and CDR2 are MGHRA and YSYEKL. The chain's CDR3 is CASSPSWQGIYGYTF. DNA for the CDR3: TGCGCCAGCAGCCCCTCGTGGCAGGGGATCTATGGCTACACCTTC.

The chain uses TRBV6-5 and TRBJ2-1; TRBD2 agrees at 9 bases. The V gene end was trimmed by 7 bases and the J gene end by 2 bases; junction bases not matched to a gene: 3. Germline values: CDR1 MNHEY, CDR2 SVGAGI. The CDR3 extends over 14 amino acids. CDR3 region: CASKSGGPYNEQFF. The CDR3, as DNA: TGTGCCAGCAAAAGCGGGGGGCCCTACAATGAGCAGTTCTTC.

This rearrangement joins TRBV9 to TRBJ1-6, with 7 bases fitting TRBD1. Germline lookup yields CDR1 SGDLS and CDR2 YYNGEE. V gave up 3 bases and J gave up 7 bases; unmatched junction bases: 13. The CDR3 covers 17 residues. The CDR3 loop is CASSADPTGTANSPLHF. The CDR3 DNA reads TGTGCCAGCAGCGCAGACCCAACCGGGACAGCGAATTCACCCCTCCACTTT.

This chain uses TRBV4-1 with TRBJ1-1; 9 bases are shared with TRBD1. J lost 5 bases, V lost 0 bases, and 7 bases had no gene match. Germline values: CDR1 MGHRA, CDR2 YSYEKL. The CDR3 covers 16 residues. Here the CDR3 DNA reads TGCGCCAGCAGCCAAGACCCCGGGACAGGGTTTACTGAAGCTTTCTTT. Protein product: CASSQDPGTGFTEAFF.

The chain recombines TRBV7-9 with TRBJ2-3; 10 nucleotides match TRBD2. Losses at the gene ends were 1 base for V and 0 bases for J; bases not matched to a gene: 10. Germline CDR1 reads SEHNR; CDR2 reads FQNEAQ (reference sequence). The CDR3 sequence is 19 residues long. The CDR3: CASSLGGTSGVTSTDTQYF. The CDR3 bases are TGTGCCAGCAGCTTAGGAGGCACTAGCGGGGTGACTAGCACAGATACGCAGTATTTT.

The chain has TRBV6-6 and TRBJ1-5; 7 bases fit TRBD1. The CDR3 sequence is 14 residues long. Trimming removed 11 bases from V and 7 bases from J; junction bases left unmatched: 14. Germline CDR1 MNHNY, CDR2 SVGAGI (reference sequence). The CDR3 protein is CASERGGRGQPQHF. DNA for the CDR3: TGTGCCTCGGAGAGGGGGGGCAGGGGGCAGCCCCAGCATTTT.